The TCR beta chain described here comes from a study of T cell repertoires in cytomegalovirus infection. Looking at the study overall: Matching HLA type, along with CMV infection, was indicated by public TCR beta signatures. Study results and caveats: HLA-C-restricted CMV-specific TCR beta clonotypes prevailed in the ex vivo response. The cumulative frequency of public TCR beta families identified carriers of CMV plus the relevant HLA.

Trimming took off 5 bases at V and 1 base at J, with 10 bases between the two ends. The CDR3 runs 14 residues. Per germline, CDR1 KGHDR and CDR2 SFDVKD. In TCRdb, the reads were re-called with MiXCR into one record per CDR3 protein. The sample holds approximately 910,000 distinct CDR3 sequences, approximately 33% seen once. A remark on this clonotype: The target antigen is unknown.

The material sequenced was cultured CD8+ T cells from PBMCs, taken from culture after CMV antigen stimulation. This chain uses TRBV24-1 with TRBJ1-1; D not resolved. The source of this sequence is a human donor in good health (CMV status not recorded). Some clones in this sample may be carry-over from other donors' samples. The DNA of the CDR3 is TGTGCCACCAGTGGGGAGGGCGCGAACACTGAAGCTTTCTTT. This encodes CATSGEGANTEAFF.